The present entry profiles one T cell receptor (beta chain) with its context. The antigen this receptor binds is unknown. Base qualities are missing; no much larger clone stands one base away. V lost 5 bases and J lost 3 bases; the stretch between them is 3 bases long. From the cysteine up to the phenylalanine, the CDR3 has a length of 11 residues. Just the 33-base CDR3 DNA is kept, in frame starting at base 1. CDR1 and CDR2 (WSHSY, SAAADI) derive from the germline V gene. TCRbeta CDR3 regions were amplified from genomic DNA using the immunoSEQ Assay, a bias-controlled multiplex PCR. In the original analysis: Nucleated cell counts per sample were estimated from amplification of reference gene primers within the assay. To quantify the absolute abundance of each unique TCRbeta CDR3 rearrangement, sequence reads were collapsed and filtered. For each sample, productive Simpson clonality was calculated as the square root of Simpson's diversity index over productive rearrangements. TCRdb holds this immuneACCESS table with in-frame rearrangements only. Some clones are missing; in checked studies, unresolved V genes explain under half, and the rest has no known cause. That table furnishes V, J and clone size, whereas the DNA furnished D and trimming. The sample table lists roughly 88,000 clones, around three quarters of them with a count of one. Under 30% of the sample goes to the ten largest clones.

The data originate from a study of blood T cell repertoires in COVID-19 (TCRdb year 2020). In terms of the full investigation: Samples from collaborators originated in the United States, Italy and Spain and spanned both the acute and convalescent phases of COVID-19. The material from the prospective study consisted of cDNA or gDNA derived from T cells, B-cell-depleted T cells, or PBMCs. Subjects who had been exposed to COVID-19, were actively infected with it, or had recovered from it provided the deeply sampled blood TCRbeta repertoires that made up the dataset. A freely available public database, intended as a resource for researchers studying the immune response to SARS-CoV-2, is where the repertoires were released. Samples were obtained from the ongoing ImmuneRACE study (first 160 participants) and from some 1,300 subjects provided by 6 global collaborators. A de-identified subject ID, COVID-19 status, age in years and sex were almost always included in the sample metadata. Where available, HLA class I and class II types were obtained from metadata supplied by the sample provider rather than from assay-based typing. On the study overall, not on this receptor specifically: The quantity of clinical and demographic metadata differed by source and by participant and was supplied without curation.

Collaborating institutions collected whole blood in K2EDTA tubes following their own protocols. For TCRbeta analysis, collaborators shipped samples as frozen whole blood, isolated PBMCs, or DNA extracted from either of those sample types. The specimen was peripheral blood. The sequence was obtained from a woman aged 60-75 years in a cohort sampled during active or convalescent COVID-19. Recombination connected TRBV10-2 to TRBJ2-3; the D gene lacks a confident call. The sequenced DNA is TGCGCCAGCAGTCCGACAGATACGCAGTATTTT. Translated, it reads CASSPTDTQYF.